This paragraph covers one T cell receptor (beta chain) sequence. The germline gives CDR1 SGHNT, CDR2 YYREEE (reference sequence). The CDR3 loop spans 12 amino acids. Trimming shortened V by 6 bases and J by 9 bases, and 15 bases separated the two germline ends. The data were obtained in a study of cytomegalovirus exposure and HLA in healthy donors. Repertoires were generated with immunoSEQ multiplex PCR, while TCRdb's copy carries only in-frame clones and drops some. Of approximately 64,000 clones listed, more than 85% were seen once; the top ten hold roughly 1.8%. This receptor was obtained from a woman under 30 in good health and CMV-seronegative. The chain is built from TRBV5-4 and TRBJ2-5, with a weak D call TRBD2 (6 bases). The sequenced material came from PBMCs. CDR3 in amino acids: CASNGDSESQYF. In DNA form, the CDR3 reads TGTGCCAGCAACGGGGACTCCGAGTCCCAGTACTTC. Filled out from reference TRBV5-4 and TRBJ2-5, the complete variable domain reads ETGVTQSPTHLIKTRGQQVTLRCSSQSGHNTVSWYQQALGQGPQFIFQYYREEENGRGNFPPRFSGLQFPNYSSELNVNALELDDSALYLCASNGDSESQYFGPGTRLLVL.